Listed below are T cell receptor beta chains from one sample, sequenced in a study of blood T cell repertoires in COVID-19. The repertoire was sequenced with immunoSEQ multiplex PCR; TCRdb's copy has only in-frame clones and lacks some. The profile covers 450,000 to 600,000 clones, with about 90% appearing a single time and around 0.7% taken by the ten largest. The sample comprised PBMCs or T cells enriched from blood (not recorded which). These receptor sequences come from a woman aged 18 to 35 who had recovered from COVID-19. Each CDR3 is given with its conserved first and last residue. D genes are given only for firm matches. Where a row states a size, it is once, few, many or the class of an expanded clone; other rows omit it.

cdr3_length d_call j_call clone_size v_call cdr3_aa cdr3_nt
14 - TRBJ1-1 - TRBV10-3 CAISESRGSTEAFF TGTGCCATCAGTGAGAGCAGGGGAAGTACTGAAGCTTTCTTT
14 TRBD1 TRBJ1-4 - TRBV27 CARKSGTGSEKLFF TGTGCCAGAAAATCCGGGACAGGGAGTGAAAAACTGTTTTTT
16 TRBD2 TRBJ2-2 - TRBV12-5 CASGLRLAGRAGELFF TGTGCTAGTGGTTTGAGGCTAGCGGGGAGAGCCGGGGAGCTGTTTTTT
17 TRBD2 TRBJ2-3 - TRBV5-6 CASTGGAGISSTDTQYF TGTGCCAGTACCGGGGGGGCTGGCATTTCTAGCACAGATACGCAGTATTTT
12 - TRBJ1-6 - TRBV30 CAWGPSGSPLHF TGTGCCTGGGGTCCCTCGGGTTCACCCCTCCACTTT
15 TRBD1 TRBJ2-7 - TRBV5-4 CASSSPGQDSYEQYF TGTGCCAGCAGCTCCCCGGGACAGGACTCCTACGAGCAGTACTTC
14 TRBD1 TRBJ2-1 - TRBV29-1 CSAKPGTGYNEQFF TGCAGCGCGAAACCCGGGACAGGGTACAATGAGCAGTTCTTC
15 TRBD2 TRBJ2-3 - TRBV2 CASTRAGAPTDTQYF TGTGCCAGCACGAGAGCGGGGGCCCCCACAGATACGCAGTATTTT
13 - TRBJ1-6 - TRBV28 CASSPGHLSPLHF TGTGCCAGCAGCCCGGGACACCTTTCACCCCTCCACTTT
13 - TRBJ1-2 - TRBV3-1/TRBV3-2 CASSQTDSYGYTF TGTGCCAGCAGCCAGACAGACAGCTATGGCTACACCTTC
14 - TRBJ1-2 - TRBV9 CASSPNDAEAGYTF TGTGCCAGCAGCCCTAACGACGCTGAGGCGGGCTACACCTTC
13 - TRBJ2-7 - TRBV3-1/TRBV3-2 CASSQEPGDEQYF TGTGCCAGCAGCCAAGAACCCGGGGACGAGCAGTACTTC
13 TRBD2 TRBJ2-3 - TRBV12-5 CASGFSGADTQYF TGTGCTAGTGGTTTTAGCGGGGCAGATACGCAGTATTTT
13 TRBD1 TRBJ2-7 few TRBV4-1 CASARDRIYEQYF TGCGCCAGCGCCAGGGACAGGATCTACGAGCAGTACTTC
13 - TRBJ1-2 - TRBV2 CASGAGPLLGYTF TGTGCCAGCGGGGCAGGCCCCCTTTTGGGCTACACCTTC
12 - TRBJ2-2 once TRBV3-1/TRBV3-2 CASGRGTGELFF TGTGCCAGCGGGCGGGGCACCGGGGAGCTGTTTTTT
11 - TRBJ2-1 - TRBV7-9 CASSLGTTQFF TGTGCCAGCAGCTTAGGGACTACTCAGTTCTTC
13 - TRBJ2-1 - TRBV7-2 CASSRDSLDEQFF TGTGCCAGCAGCCGTGACAGTCTAGATGAGCAGTTCTTC
14 - TRBJ1-2 - TRBV5-4 CASSLDNSNYGYTF TGTGCCAGCAGCTTGGATAACTCCAACTATGGCTACACCTTC
14 - TRBJ1-2 - TRBV18 CASSPPGQAEGYTF TGTGCCAGCTCACCACCGGGGCAGGCTGAGGGCTACACCTTC
13 TRBD1 TRBJ1-1 - TRBV2 CASSKTGRTEAFF TGTGCCAGCTCGAAGACAGGGAGAACTGAAGCTTTCTTT
13 TRBD2 TRBJ2-1 - TRBV2 CASGGDVYNEQFF TGTGCCAGCGGGGGGGACGTTTACAATGAGCAGTTCTTC
14 TRBD1 TRBJ1-1 - TRBV18 CASSRDRGYTEAFF TGTGCCAGCTCACGGGACAGGGGGTACACTGAAGCTTTCTTT
15 - TRBJ1-5 - TRBV27 CASSLSGGSNQPQHF TGTGCCAGCAGTTTATCGGGGGGAAGCAATCAGCCCCAGCATTTT